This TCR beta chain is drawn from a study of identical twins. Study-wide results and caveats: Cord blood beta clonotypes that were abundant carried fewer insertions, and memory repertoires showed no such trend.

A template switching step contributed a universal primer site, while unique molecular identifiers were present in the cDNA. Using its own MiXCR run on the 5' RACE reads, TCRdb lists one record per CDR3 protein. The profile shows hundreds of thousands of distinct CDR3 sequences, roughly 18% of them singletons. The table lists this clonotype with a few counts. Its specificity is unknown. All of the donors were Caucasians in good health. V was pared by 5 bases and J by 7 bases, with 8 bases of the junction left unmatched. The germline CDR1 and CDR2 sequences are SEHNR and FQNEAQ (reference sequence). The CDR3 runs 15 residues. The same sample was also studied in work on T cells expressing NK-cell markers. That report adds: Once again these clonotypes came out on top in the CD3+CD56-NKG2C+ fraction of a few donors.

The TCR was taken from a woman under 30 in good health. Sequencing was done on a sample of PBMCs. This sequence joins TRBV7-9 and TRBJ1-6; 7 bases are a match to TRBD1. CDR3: CASSPKDRANSPLHF. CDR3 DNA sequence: TGTGCCAGCAGCCCTAAAGACAGGGCCAATTCACCCCTCCACTTT.